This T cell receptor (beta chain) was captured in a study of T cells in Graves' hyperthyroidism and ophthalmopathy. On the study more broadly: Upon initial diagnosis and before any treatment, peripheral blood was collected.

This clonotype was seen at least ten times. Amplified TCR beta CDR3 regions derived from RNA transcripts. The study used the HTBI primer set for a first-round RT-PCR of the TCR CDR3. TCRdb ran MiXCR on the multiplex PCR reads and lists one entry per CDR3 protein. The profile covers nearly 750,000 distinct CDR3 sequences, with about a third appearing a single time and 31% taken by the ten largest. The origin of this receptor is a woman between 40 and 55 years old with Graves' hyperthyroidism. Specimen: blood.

The CDR3 DNA follows: TGTGCCAGCAGCTTAGTTTGGGACTTGTCCTACGAGCAGTACTTC. As protein: CASSLVWDLSYEQYF. The chain links TRBV7-9 to TRBJ2-7; D perhaps matches TRBD2 (6 bases). The germline V gene encodes CDR1 SEHNR and CDR2 FQNEAQ (reference sequence). V gave up 1 base and J gave up 1 base, with 11 bases separating them. The CDR3 extends over 15 amino acids.